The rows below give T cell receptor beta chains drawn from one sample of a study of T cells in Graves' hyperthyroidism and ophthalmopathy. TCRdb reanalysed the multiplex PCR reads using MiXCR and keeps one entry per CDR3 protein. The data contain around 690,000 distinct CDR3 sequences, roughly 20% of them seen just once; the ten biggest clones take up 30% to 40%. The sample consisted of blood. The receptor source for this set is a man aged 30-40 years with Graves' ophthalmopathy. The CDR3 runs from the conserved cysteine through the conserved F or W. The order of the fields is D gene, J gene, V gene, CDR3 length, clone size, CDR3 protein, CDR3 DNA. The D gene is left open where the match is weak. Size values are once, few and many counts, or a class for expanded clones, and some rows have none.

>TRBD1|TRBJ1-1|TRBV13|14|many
CASSFGQGLPEAFF
TGTGCCAGCAGCTTTGGACAGGGTCTCCCTGAAGCTTTCTTT
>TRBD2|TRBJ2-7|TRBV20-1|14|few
CSARTAGRGDEQYF
TGCAGTGCTAGAACGGCGGGGAGGGGAGACGAGCAGTACTTC
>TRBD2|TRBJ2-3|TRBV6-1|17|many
CASTQPLAGGGTDTQYF
TGTGCCAGCACCCAACCCCTAGCGGGAGGCGGCACAGATACGCAGTATTTT
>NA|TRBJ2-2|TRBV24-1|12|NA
CATQGYTGELFF
TGTGCCACCCAAGGGTACACCGGGGAGCTGTTTTTT
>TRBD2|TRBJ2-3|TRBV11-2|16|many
CASSFEREAAGDTQYF
TGTGCCAGCAGCTTTGAGCGGGAGGCGGCCGGAGATACGCAGTATTTT
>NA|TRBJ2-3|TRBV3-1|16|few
CASSQERTASTDTQYF
TGTGCCAGCAGCCAAGAGAGGACAGCGAGCACAGATACGCAGTATTTT
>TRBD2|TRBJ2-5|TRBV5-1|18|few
CASSLILGLAGGQETQYF
TGCGCCAGCAGCTTGATCTTGGGACTAGCGGGAGGTCAGGAGACCCAGTACTTC
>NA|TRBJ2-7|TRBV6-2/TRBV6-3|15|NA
CASSYSKGFSYEQYF
TGTGCCAGCAGTTACTCGAAAGGGTTCTCCTACGAGCAGTACTTC
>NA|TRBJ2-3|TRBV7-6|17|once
CASSLDGAGPLLDTQYF
TGTGCCAGCAGCTTAGACGGGGCGGGACCGTTGTTGGATACGCAGTATTTT
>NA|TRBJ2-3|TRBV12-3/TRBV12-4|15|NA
CASSSSSGFTDTQYF
TGTGCCAGCAGTTCCAGCTCAGGGTTTACAGATACGCAGTATTTT
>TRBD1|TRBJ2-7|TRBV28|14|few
CASSFHRDRYEQYF
TGTGCCAGCAGCTTCCACCGGGACAGGTACGAGCAGTACTTC
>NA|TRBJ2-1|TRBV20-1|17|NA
CSASLVHLGLQQNEQFF
TGCAGTGCTAGTCTAGTTCATTTGGGACTGCAACAAAATGAGCAGTTCTTC
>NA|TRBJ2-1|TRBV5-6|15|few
CASSRDGSSYNEQFF
TGTGCCAGCAGCCGCGACGGGAGCTCCTACAATGAGCAGTTCTTC
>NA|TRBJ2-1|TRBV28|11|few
CASSPLVEQFF
TGTGCCAGCAGTCCACTAGTTGAGCAGTTCTTC
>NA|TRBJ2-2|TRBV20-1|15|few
CSASQATSNTGELFF
TGCAGTGCTAGTCAGGCTACCTCGAACACCGGGGAGCTGTTTTTT
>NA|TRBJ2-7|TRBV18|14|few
CASSSGPPTYEQYF
TGTGCCAGCTCATCAGGACCGCCAACCTACGAGCAGTACTTC
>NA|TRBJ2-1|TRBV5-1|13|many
CASSFYRVDEQFF
TGCGCCAGCAGCTTTTATCGGGTAGATGAGCAGTTCTTC
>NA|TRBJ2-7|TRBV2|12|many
CASRQGTYEQYF
TGTGCCAGCAGACAGGGCACCTACGAGCAGTACTTC
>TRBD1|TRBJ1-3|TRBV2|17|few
CARSQVPGTGGGNTIYF
TGTGCCAGGTCGCAAGTTCCCGGGACAGGAGGTGGAAACACCATATATTTT
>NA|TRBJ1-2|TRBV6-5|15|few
CASSYEGGLDYVYTF
TGTGCCAGCAGTTACGAAGGGGGATTAGACTATGTCTACACCTTC
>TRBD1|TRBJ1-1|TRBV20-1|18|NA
CSARPTPGTGVSNTEAFF
TGCAGTGCTAGACCGACTCCCGGGACAGGGGTCTCAAACACTGAAGCTTTCTTT
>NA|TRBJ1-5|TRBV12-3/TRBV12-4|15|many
CASTPGGGSNQPQHF
TGTGCCAGCACTCCCGGTGGGGGTAGCAATCAGCCCCAGCATTTT
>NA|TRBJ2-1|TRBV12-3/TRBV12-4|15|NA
CASSQRGSYYNEQFF
TGTGCCAGCAGCCAACGGGGCAGTTACTACAATGAGCAGTTCTTC
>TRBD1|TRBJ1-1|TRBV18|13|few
CASSPDRSTEAFF
TGTGCCAGCTCCCCGGACAGGTCGACTGAAGCTTTCTTT
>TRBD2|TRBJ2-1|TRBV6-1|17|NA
CASRPTSGSYSYNEQFF
TGTGCCAGCAGGCCGACTAGCGGGAGTTATTCCTACAATGAGCAGTTCTTC
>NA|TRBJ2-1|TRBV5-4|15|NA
CASSMIIGMYNEQFF
TGTGCCAGCAGCATGATTATCGGGATGTACAATGAGCAGTTCTTC
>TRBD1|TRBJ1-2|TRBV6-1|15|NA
CASRTGQGLIYGYTF
TGTGCCAGCAGGACGGGACAGGGCCTAATTTATGGCTACACCTTC
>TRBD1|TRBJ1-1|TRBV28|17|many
CASRLSPGQRMNTEAFF
TGTGCCAGCAGACTCAGCCCGGGACAGAGAATGAACACTGAAGCTTTCTTT
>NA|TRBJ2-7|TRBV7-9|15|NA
CASSGGGDRAYEQYF
TGTGCCAGCAGCGGGGGGGGGGACAGAGCCTACGAGCAGTACTTC
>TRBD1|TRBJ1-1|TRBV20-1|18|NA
CSARLIGTDRQMNTEAFF
TGCAGTGCTAGGTTAATAGGTACGGACAGGCAGATGAACACTGAAGCTTTCTTT
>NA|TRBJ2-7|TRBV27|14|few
CASSLQMGAGEQYF
TGTGCCAGCAGTTTGCAGATGGGGGCCGGGGAGCAGTACTTC
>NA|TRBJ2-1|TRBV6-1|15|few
CASSLELGTYNEQFF
TGTGCCAGCAGCCTCGAATTAGGGACCTACAATGAGCAGTTCTTC
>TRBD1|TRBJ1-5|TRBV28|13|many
CASSGQATQPQHF
TGTGCCAGCAGTGGACAGGCCACGCAGCCCCAGCATTTT
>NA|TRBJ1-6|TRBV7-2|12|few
CASSLVVSPLHF
TGTGCCAGCAGCTTAGTGGTATCACCCCTCCACTTT
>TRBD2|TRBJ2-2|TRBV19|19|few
CASKLRARVAGALTGELFF
TGTGCCAGTAAATTAAGGGCCAGGGTAGCGGGCGCACTCACCGGGGAGCTGTTTTTT
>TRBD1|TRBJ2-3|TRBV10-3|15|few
CAISDGQGAGDTQYF
TGTGCCATCAGCGATGGACAGGGGGCAGGGGATACGCAGTATTTT
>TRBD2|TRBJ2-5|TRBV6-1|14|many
CASSPSGSRETQYF
TGTGCCAGCAGCCCTAGCGGGAGCCGAGAGACCCAGTACTTC
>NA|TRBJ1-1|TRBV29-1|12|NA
CSVLTGNTEAFF
TGCAGCGTTCTGACAGGTAACACTGAAGCTTTCTTT
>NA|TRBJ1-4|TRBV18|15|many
CASSPRRDFNEKLFF
TGTGCCAGCTCACCCCGGAGGGACTTTAATGAAAAACTGTTTTTT
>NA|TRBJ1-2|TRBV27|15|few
CASSLPSPRDYGYTF
TGTGCCAGCAGTCTACCCTCCCCGAGGGACTATGGCTACACCTTC
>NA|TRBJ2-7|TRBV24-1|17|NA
CATSAINFRDGSYEQYF
TGTGCCACCAGTGCCATTAACTTCAGGGATGGGTCCTACGAGCAGTACTTC
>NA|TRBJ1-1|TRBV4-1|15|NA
CASSQTLAGDTEAFF
TGCGCCAGCAGCCAAACTCTCGCGGGAGACACTGAAGCTTTCTTT